The 18 T cell receptor beta chains presented below share a single source sample, sequenced in a study of T cell responses to AZD1222 COVID-19 vaccine (dated by TCRdb to the early 2020s). Read against the paper, the sample's time point label means: baseline before first vaccination. The library came from the immunoSEQ multiplex PCR assay. The clones in this table, taken by TCRdb from immuneACCESS, are in-frame only. Not every clone is retained; where verified, under half of the shortfall comes from an unresolved V gene, and the cause of the rest is unknown. In this sample the table shows roughly 150,000 clones, roughly 92% of which occur a single time. About 1.6% of the sample rests with the top ten. Here the sequenced sample was peripheral blood, taken on day 0 of AZD1222 vaccination. Every receptor here comes from an adult in good health.

This chain connects TRBV10-3 to TRBJ1-1; 10 bases match TRBD1. Germline V gene data show CDR1 as ENHRY and CDR2 as SYGVKD. The trim removed 3 bases at V and 10 bases at J, leaving 2 bases unmatched. There are 12 residues in the CDR3. The CDR3 coding sequence is TGTGCCATCAGTGAAGGACAGGGGGTAGCTTTCTTT. Encoded protein: CAISEGQGVAFF.

The chain couples TRBV4-1 to TRBJ2-3, with a weak D call TRBD2 (6 bases). The CDR3 sequence is 16 residues long. V gave up 0 bases and J gave up 6 bases, with 16 bases separating them. CDR1 and CDR2 from the germline V gene are MGHRA and YSYEKL. CDR3 DNA: TGCGCCAGCAGCCAAGACCGGGACTCTCTAGGGGATACGCAGTATTTT. This translates into CASSQDRDSLGDTQYF.

The chain employs TRBV5-1 and TRBJ1-1; a weak D match, TRBD1 (5 bases). CDR1 SGHRS and CDR2 YFSETQ come from the germline V gene. V lost 2 bases, J lost 3 bases, and 11 bases lay in between. The CDR3 is 14 residues long. For the CDR3, the DNA is TGCGCCAGCAGCTTCGGGGCGAAGGACACTGAAGCTTTCTTT. It is translated as CASSFGAKDTEAFF.

This clone was found once. DNA for the CDR3: TGTGCCAGCAGCTTAGGGACTAGCCTCGAGCAGTACTTC. Encoded protein: CASSLGTSLEQYF. This rearrangement joins TRBV7-2 to TRBJ2-7; the match to TRBD2 covers 8 bases. The germline V gene encodes CDR1 SGHTA and CDR2 FQGNSA. This CDR3 comprises 13 residues. With 1 base clipped from V and 6 bases from J, the junction kept 2 bases outside the gene matches.

Only one count was recorded for this clone. The chain is built from TRBV5-6 and TRBJ2-7, with D perhaps TRBD2 (5 bases). The CDR3 has 16 amino acids. The germline CDR1 and CDR2 sequences are SGHDT and YYEEEE. Deletions cut 0 bases from V and 2 bases from J, with 15 bases between. Written as DNA, the CDR3 is TGTGCCAGCAGCTTGGGCGCAGCGGCAGCAGCCTACGAGCAGTACTTC. Translated, it gives CASSLGAAAAAYEQYF.

The rearrangement joins TRBV14 to TRBJ2-7, with 8 bases fitting TRBD1. The V and J ends lost 4 bases and 2 bases, in that order; junction bases with no gene match: 4. This CDR3 spans 14 amino acids. Per the germline V gene, CDR1 is SGHDN and CDR2 is FVKESK. The CDR3 sequence is CASSLQGGTYEQYF. CDR3 sequence (DNA): TGTGCCAGCAGCCTACAGGGGGGTACCTACGAGCAGTACTTC.

The chain uses TRBV29-1 and TRBJ2-3; a weak D match, TRBD1 (5 bases). Looked up from germline, CDR1 is SQVTM and CDR2 is ANQGSEA. Trimming left V 6 bases short and J 2 bases short, with 18 bases between. The CDR3 sequence is 15 residues long. The CDR3 sequence: CSVETARSPTDTQYF. In DNA form, the CDR3 reads TGCAGCGTGGAGACAGCACGCAGCCCCACAGATACGCAGTATTTT.

This chain connects TRBV2 to TRBJ2-4, with a weak D call TRBD1 (5 bases). The germline V gene encodes CDR1 SNHLY and CDR2 FYNNEI. The CDR3 extends over 18 amino acids. With 1 base removed from V and 0 bases from J, the gap between germline ends came to 16 bases. The CDR3 sequence is CASSEGAGMWLAKNIQYF. The CDR3 nucleotides read TGTGCCAGCAGTGAAGGGGCAGGGATGTGGCTAGCCAAAAACATTCAGTACTTC.

This chain uses TRBV3-1 (or the pseudogene TRBV3-2) with TRBJ2-1, with no clear D. Germline CDR1 and CDR2: LGHDT and YNNKEL (reference sequence). The V end was cut by 4 bases, the J end by 1 base, with 11 bases between. The CDR3 spans 15 residues. This chain's CDR3 is CASSLGLSSYNEQFF. The CDR3 DNA reads TGTGCCAGCAGCCTAGGGTTGAGTTCCTACAATGAGCAGTTCTTC.

The rearrangement links TRBV5-1 to TRBJ2-6; 8 nucleotides match TRBD1. Germline V gives CDR1 SGHRS, CDR2 YFSETQ. V was clipped by 4 bases and J by 2 bases; unmatched bases: 2. The CDR3 is 15 residues long. CDR3 residues: CASSPGGTGANVLTF. CDR3 in DNA: TGCGCCAGCAGCCCAGGGGGCACTGGGGCCAACGTCCTGACTTTC. Filled out from reference TRBV5-1 and TRBJ2-6, the complete variable domain reads KAGVTQTPRYLIKTRGQQVTLSCSPISGHRSVSWYQQTPGQGLQFLFEYFSETQRNKGNFPGRFSGRQFSNSRSEMNVSTLELGDSALYLCASSPGGTGANVLTFGAGSRLTVL.

This clone was observed once. This chain uses TRBV15 with TRBJ1-4; weak D call: TRBD1 (5 bases). Germline lookup yields CDR1 LNHNV and CDR2 YYDKDF (reference sequence). With 0 bases removed from V and 7 bases from J, the gap between germline ends came to 15 bases. The CDR3 runs 16 residues. The CDR3 here is CATSRDRTIRGEKLFF. The CDR3 coding sequence is TGTGCCACCAGCAGAGATAGGACAATTAGAGGTGAAAAACTGTTTTTT.

The chain joins TRBV5-1 to TRBJ1-3; 7 nucleotides agree with TRBD1. Losses at the gene ends were 2 bases for V and 8 bases for J; bases not matched to a gene: 10. Per the germline V gene, CDR1 is SGHRS and CDR2 is YFSETQ. This CDR3 is 15 amino acids long. Written as DNA, the CDR3 is TGCGCCAGCAGCTTCGGACAGGTAACGTCAGACACCATATATTTT. Translation gives CASSFGQVTSDTIYF.

For the CDR3, the DNA is TGCGCCAGCAGCCGATCCGGGACAGACTTCATGAACACTGAAGCTTTCTTT. This translates into CASSRSGTDFMNTEAFF. The genes are TRBV4-1 and TRBJ1-1; 7 bases map to TRBD1. This CDR3 is built from 17 residues. Germline assignment: CDR1 MGHRA and CDR2 YSYEKL. Unmatched junction bases numbered 11, after V lost 4 bases and J lost 0 bases.

The chain is built from TRBV5-4 and TRBJ2-7; D call uncertain. Deletions cut 4 bases from V and 5 bases from J, with 13 bases between. The length of the CDR3 is 13 residues. Germline lookup yields CDR1 SGHNT and CDR2 YYREEE (reference sequence). The CDR3 is CASSLSPSNEQYF. The CDR3 DNA reads TGTGCCAGCAGCCTTTCCCCTAGTAACGAGCAGTACTTC.

The gene calls are TRBV18 and TRBJ2-5, with no clear D. Trimming removed 3 bases at V and 1 base at J, with 12 bases between. Germline CDR1 is KGHSH and CDR2 is LQKENI. The CDR3 extends over 15 amino acids. The CDR3 reads CASSPKLVAQETQYF. The CDR3, as DNA: TGTGCCAGCTCACCGAAATTGGTGGCCCAAGAGACCCAGTACTTC.

V and J are TRBV5-1 and TRBJ1-6, with 7 bases lining up with TRBD1. This CDR3 has 17 residues. From germline, CDR1 is SGHRS and CDR2 YFSETQ. Trimming at V came to 0 bases and at J to 9 bases, leaving 12 bases not matched to a gene. CDR3 bases: TGCGCCAGCAGCTTGGGGCGGTCGGGACAGCGTATTTCACCCCTCCACTTT. Translating gives CASSLGRSGQRISPLHF.

In its sample, this clone was seen once. V gene TRBV27 combines with J gene TRBJ2-7; a weak D match, TRBD2 (6 bases). This CDR3 contains 16 residues. Trimming pared 6 bases from V and 1 base from J, leaving 19 bases between. Germline V lookup: CDR1 MNHEY, CDR2 SMNVEV (reference sequence). For the CDR3, the DNA is TGTGCCAGCAGGTCCAGCTGGGGGGTCACGTCCTACGAGCAGTACTTC. This translates into CASRSSWGVTSYEQYF.

The CDR3 sequence is CASSPTGTGGNNQPQHF. The CDR3 nucleotides are TGTGCCAGCAGCCCTACCGGGACAGGGGGTAACAATCAGCCCCAGCATTTT. V and J are TRBV5-8 and TRBJ1-5, with TRBD1 matching over 11 bases. The CDR3 extends over 17 amino acids. Germline assignment: CDR1 SGHTS and CDR2 YDEGEE. The ends lost 4 bases at V and 3 bases at J; junction bases unmatched: 9.